This T cell receptor beta chain came from a study of T cell responses to AZD1222 COVID-19 vaccine. Assay used: immunoSEQ multiplex PCR; TCRdb lists only in-frame clones, some missing. The sample has roughly 200,000 clones; 90% to 95% are singletons. Study-wide results and caveats: The reported proportion of spike-specific TCRs targeting unmutated variant regions was nearly half.

Concerning this clone: Its antigen is undetermined.

The CDR3 totals 14 residues. The germline V gene has CDR1 LNHDA and CDR2 SQIVND (reference sequence). The germline V and J ends were trimmed by 7 bases and 8 bases, with 20 bases remaining between them. The origin of this receptor is an adult who received the MenACWY meningococcal vaccine as a control. The source material was peripheral blood, sampled 28 days after the second dose of the MenACWY control vaccine. The V call is TRBV19, the J call TRBJ1-2, with D perhaps matching TRBD1 (5 bases). The DNA for the CDR3 is TGTGCCAGTACCCAAATTGGGACGGGAAGGGGCTACACCTTC. Its translation: CASTQIGTGRGYTF.